This record covers a single TCR beta chain. This clonotype appeared many times. It lacks a known antigen. No base quality information exists; no much larger clone differs at one position. Library prep was done by PCR. Sequencing was performed on an Illumina HiSeq 2500. TCR library preparation used molecular barcoding, with unique molecular identifiers applied to normalize quantification of the TCRbeta repertoire. Clones were called with MiXCR by TCRdb after fastp trimmed the public reads at Q25, and only in-frame beta chains were retained. Under each unique CDR3 protein, matching rows form one entry showing the most common genes and DNA. The sample includes around 92,000 distinct CDR3 sequences, with about 12% observed a single time. Approximately 15% of the sample is taken by the ten largest. The data were taken from a study of T-cell reconstitution after alpha-beta-depleted transplantation in children listed by TCRdb under 2016. Regarding the complete study: The study quantitatively tracked T-cell immune reconstitution after TCRalphabeta/CD19-depleted allogeneic hematopoietic cell transplantation in children using TCR repertoire profiling.

The source is a human donor who donated a stem cell graft to a child with inherited bone marrow failure. This specimen consisted of PBMCs from the stem cell graft donor, obtained from the stem cell graft.

The CDR3 amino acid sequence is: CASSLPGLNTEAFF. The base sequence is TGCGCCAGCAGCTTACCAGGCCTGAACACTGAAGCTTTCTTT. The chain is assembled from TRBV5-1 and TRBJ1-1; the D gene remains uncertain. The trim is 2 bases for V and 0 bases for J, with a gap of 8 bases between the germline ends. From the cysteine through the phenylalanine, the CDR3 covers 14 amino acids. Here the CDR3 DNA is all that survives: 42 bases in frame from base 1. The germline V gene sets CDR1 to SGHRS and CDR2 to YFSETQ.